Below, 26 T cell receptor beta chains from the same sample are listed, as sequenced in a study of T cell repertoires in cytomegalovirus infection. TCRdb reprocessed the reads via MiXCR and lists one record per CDR3 protein. The sample contains around 440,000 distinct CDR3 sequences, about 11% of which appear only once. Sequencing was carried out using PBMCs. The receptors here all came from a human donor in good health (CMV status not recorded). Some clones in this sample may be carry-over from other donors' samples.

This clonotype was seen many times. The chain joins TRBV7-9 to TRBJ2-5; D not resolved. This CDR3 contains 12 residues. From germline, CDR1 is SEHNR and CDR2 FQNEAQ (reference sequence). V was clipped by 8 bases and J by 7 bases, with 14 bases between them. Written as DNA, the CDR3 is TGTGCCAGCCTCCCGTTCAATGGGACCCAGTACTTC. It translates to CASLPFNGTQYF.

Ten or more counts support this clonotype. The gene calls are TRBV7-8 and TRBJ1-3; D may be TRBD1 (5 bases). Trimming took off 0 bases at V and 0 bases at J, with 15 bases between the two ends. The CDR3 length is 18 residues. Germline CDR1 SGHVS, CDR2 FQNEAQ. CDR3 amino acids: CASSLAGRGALSGNTIYF. CDR3 DNA sequence: TGTGCCAGCAGCTTAGCGGGGAGGGGAGCCCTCTCTGGAAACACCATATATTTT.

This clonotype was seen at least ten times. The chain recombines TRBV7-2 with TRBJ2-7; 7 bases are a match to TRBD2. This CDR3 spans 15 amino acids. Germline loops: CDR1 SGHTA, CDR2 FQGNSA. V was clipped by 2 bases and J by 3 bases; unmatched bases: 7. CDR3 region: CASSLRSGIYYEQYF. The DNA of the CDR3 is TGTGCCAGCAGCTTAAGGAGCGGGATCTACTACGAGCAGTACTTC.

The chain combines TRBV7-9 with TRBJ2-7; 8 bases are a match to TRBD2. Trimming removed 0 bases from V and 4 bases from J; junction bases left unmatched: 5. This CDR3 is 15 amino acids long. The germline CDR1 and CDR2 sequences are SEHNR and FQNEAQ (reference sequence). Here the CDR3 reads CASSLASGSIYEQYF. In DNA, the CDR3 is TGTGCCAGCAGCTTAGCCAGCGGGAGTATTTACGAGCAGTACTTC.

This clonotype was detected many times. V gene TRBV27 combines with J gene TRBJ2-3; no clear D. This CDR3 comprises 13 residues. Trimming removed 3 bases from V and 2 bases from J, with 6 bases in between. Germline V lookup: CDR1 MNHEY, CDR2 SMNVEV (reference sequence). CDR3 sequence reads: CASSLGITDTQYF. For the CDR3, the DNA is TGTGCCAGCAGTTTGGGGATCACAGATACGCAGTATTTT.

In its sample, this clonotype was seen many times. CDR3: CASSLYRRGKNIQYF. The CDR3 DNA is TGTGCCAGCAGTCTTTATCGGAGGGGAAAAAACATTCAGTACTTC. The chain combines TRBV12-3 or TRBV12-4 with TRBJ2-4; D may be TRBD2 (6 bases). The CDR3 runs to 15 residues. The V end was cut by 5 bases, the J end by 4 bases, with 15 bases between.

This clonotype was seen at least ten times. This chain links TRBV20-1 with TRBJ2-7; D possibly corresponds to TRBD2 (6 bases). Germline values: CDR1 DFQATT, CDR2 SNEGSKA (reference sequence). V lost 0 bases to trimming and J lost 3 bases, with 15 bases between them. CDR3 length: 15 amino acids. The CDR3: CSARDRGIGYYEQYF. Written as DNA, the CDR3 is TGCAGTGCTAGAGATCGGGGGATCGGGTACTACGAGCAGTACTTC.

This chain connects TRBV6-5 to TRBJ2-7; a possible D gene is TRBD2 (5 bases). CDR1 and CDR2 (germline): MNHEY, SVGAGI. The CDR3 extends over 17 amino acids. V was trimmed by 11 bases and J by 0 bases, leaving 26 bases between them. The CDR3 reads CAFASRSGPRCSYEQYF. CDR3 bases: TGTGCCTTCGCTTCGAGGAGCGGTCCTCGGTGCTCCTACGAGCAGTACTTC.

This clonotype was recorded only once. A read error is possible here, since a much larger clone lies one base away. Likely a read error: the CDR3 ends without its conserved phenylalanine or tryptophan. This chain joins TRBV5-4 and TRBJ1-1; D possibly corresponds to TRBD1 (6 bases). Between the trimmed V and J ends, which lost 1 base and 4 bases, there was a span of 11 bases. This CDR3 comprises 14 residues. In germline, CDR1 is SGHNT, CDR2 YYREEE (reference sequence). This chain's CDR3 is CASSLWGATTEAFC. The CDR3 region has the DNA TGTGCCAGCAGCTTGTGGGGGGCGACCACTGAAGCTTTCTGT.

This clonotype appeared many times. The V gene is TRBV7-9, the J gene TRBJ2-2; D call uncertain. Trimming pared 7 bases from V and 4 bases from J, leaving 1 base between. Germline CDR1 SEHNR, CDR2 FQNEAQ (reference sequence). The length of the CDR3 is 10 residues. CDR3 DNA sequence: TGTGCCAGCACCACCGGGGAGCTGTTTTTT. Residues: CASTTGELFF.

This clonotype was detected many times. The rearrangement joins TRBV6-6 to TRBJ2-7; the match to TRBD1 covers 10 bases. The V gene end was trimmed by 8 bases and the J gene end by 6 bases; junction bases not matched to a gene: 16. Germline V gene lookup returns CDR1 MNHNY and CDR2 SVGAGI (reference sequence). The CDR3 contains 16 residues. CDR3 in amino acids: CASAGEPGTGAGEQYF. The CDR3 bases are TGTGCCAGCGCGGGGGAACCCGGGACAGGGGCTGGCGAGCAGTACTTC.

This clonotype appeared many times. The CDR3 DNA is TGTGCCAGCAGCCTTAGCGGGACCGAGCAGTACTTC. It specifies CASSLSGTEQYF. The V gene is TRBV11-2, the J gene TRBJ2-7; 8 bases map to TRBD2. V was pared by 5 bases and J by 6 bases, with 3 bases of the junction left unmatched. Looked up from germline, CDR1 is SGHAT and CDR2 is FQNNGV. The CDR3 length is 12 residues. Based on the CDR3 plus reference TRBV11-2 and TRBJ2-7, the full variable domain is EAGVAQSPRYKIIEKRQSVAFWCNPISGHATLYWYQQILGQGPKLLIQFQNNGVVDDSQLPKDRFSAERLKGVDSTLKIQPAKLEDSAVYLCASSLSGTEQYFGPGTRLTVT.

The rearrangement links TRBV25-1 to TRBJ2-5, with D possibly matching TRBD1 (8 bases). This CDR3 contains 17 residues. V shed 2 bases and J shed 5 bases, with 21 bases lying between them. Germline loops: CDR1 MGHDK, CDR2 SYGVNS. The CDR3 loop is CASSEPLRTGRDETQYF. In nucleotides, the CDR3 is TGTGCCAGCAGTGAACCGCTCCGGACAGGGAGGGACGAGACCCAGTACTTC.

This clonotype was recorded at least ten times. J is TRBJ1-4 and V is TRBV2; possible D gene TRBD1, 5 bases. Germline loops: CDR1 SNHLY, CDR2 FYNNEI. The CDR3 loop spans 14 amino acids. Trimming took 7 bases from V and 8 from J, leaving 17 bases between them. The CDR3 protein is CASKRGRSEEKLFF. CDR3 in DNA: TGTGCCAGCAAGAGGGGTCGAAGCGAGGAAAAACTGTTTTTT.

The CDR3 sequence is CASSRNRDNEQFF. The CDR3 DNA is TGTGCCAGTAGCCGGAACAGGGACAATGAGCAGTTCTTC. The chain employs TRBV19 and TRBJ2-1, with D tentatively TRBD1 (6 bases). Germline CDR1 LNHDA, CDR2 SQIVND (reference sequence). This CDR3 is 13 amino acids long. The V and J ends lost 6 bases and 5 bases respectively, with 11 bases between them.

In this sample, this clonotype turned up many times. The chain joins TRBV7-9 to TRBJ2-7, with D maybe TRBD2 (5 bases). Per germline, CDR1 SEHNR and CDR2 FQNEAQ (reference sequence). The CDR3 sequence is 15 residues long. V was pared by 4 bases and J by 0 bases, with 13 bases between. The CDR3 DNA reads as TGTGCCAGCAGCTCCTCGGATAGCGACTCCTACGAGCAGTACTTC. Translating gives CASSSSDSDSYEQYF.

This clonotype has more than one count but fewer than ten. The chain carries TRBV7-2 and TRBJ2-5, with D tentatively TRBD1 or TRBD2 (5 bases each). Germline CDR1 and CDR2: SGHTA and FQGNSA. Trimming took off 0 bases at V and 1 base at J, with 9 bases between the two ends. CDR3 length: 15 residues. This CDR3 reads CASSLAFGAQETQYF. As DNA, the CDR3 is TGTGCCAGCAGCTTAGCGTTCGGGGCCCAAGAGACCCAGTACTTC.

Many counts were recorded for this clonotype. The V call is TRBV7-9, the J call TRBJ1-1, with TRBD1 matching over 8 bases. J lost 1 base, V lost 4 bases, and 8 bases had no gene match. The CDR3 is 16 amino acids. Germline V gene data show CDR1 as SEHNR and CDR2 as FQNEAQ (reference sequence). This CDR3 reads CASSSAWDRQNTEAFF. CDR3 coding DNA: TGTGCCAGCAGCTCTGCTTGGGACAGGCAGAACACTGAAGCTTTCTTT.

This clonotype was counted many times. This chain uses TRBV7-9 with TRBJ2-6; D gene ambiguous. CDR1 is SEHNR and CDR2 is FQNEAQ in the germline V gene (reference sequence). Trimming cost V 5 bases and J 0 bases, with 11 bases left between them. The CDR3 covers 16 residues. CDR3 protein: CASSPRDASGANVLTF. The CDR3 DNA is TGTGCCAGCAGCCCCCGTGATGCCTCTGGGGCCAACGTCCTGACTTTC.

This clonotype was seen repeatedly, ten times or more. The V call is TRBV7-3, the J call TRBJ2-2; 11 nucleotides match TRBD2. Germline assignment: CDR1 SGHTA and CDR2 FQGTGA. The CDR3 has 16 residues. J was trimmed by 7 bases and V by 5 bases; bases with no gene match: 9. The CDR3 region has the DNA TGTGCCAGCAGCCCGAGGCTAGCGGGAGGAAACGGGGAGCTGTTTTTT. Protein sequence: CASSPRLAGGNGELFF.

The table lists this clonotype with many counts. The chain employs TRBV10-3 and TRBJ2-1; TRBD2 matches 8 bases. V trimming: 2 bases; J trimming: 4 bases; junction bases outside the gene matches: 7. Looked up from germline, CDR1 is ENHRY and CDR2 is SYGVKD. There are 16 residues in the CDR3. The DNA of the CDR3 is TGTGCCATCAGTGAGATCGAACTAGCGGCTTACAATGAGCAGTTCTTC. This codes for CAISEIELAAYNEQFF.

This clonotype was counted ten times or more. The V gene is TRBV6-1, the J gene TRBJ2-7, with D perhaps matching TRBD1 (8 bases). From germline, CDR1 is MNHNS and CDR2 SASEGT. CDR3 size: 15 residues. Trimming stripped 5 bases from V and 2 bases from J, with 16 bases between. The CDR3 bases are TGTGCCAGCAGTCCGAACAGGGGGGGGACCTACGAGCAGTACTTC. Translating gives CASSPNRGGTYEQYF.

The chain uses TRBV29-1 and TRBJ2-7, with TRBD2 matching 12 bases. This CDR3 comprises 13 residues. V lost 4 bases, J lost 3 bases, and 1 base stayed unmatched. The germline V gene encodes CDR1 SQVTM and CDR2 ANQGSEA. The CDR3 DNA reads as TGCAGCGTTGTGACTAGCGGGAGCTACGAGCAGTACTTC. It encodes CSVVTSGSYEQYF.

The sample holds many counts of this clonotype. The V and J genes are TRBV20-1 and TRBJ1-2; D may be TRBD1 (5 bases). CDR3 length: 14 residues. V lost 5 bases, J lost 1 base, and 14 bases lay in between. Germline CDR1 DFQATT, CDR2 SNEGSKA (reference sequence). As DNA, the CDR3 is TGCAGTGCTTCGGGAGGGGAGGGTAACTATGGCTACACCTTC. It encodes CSASGGEGNYGYTF.

This clonotype was counted many times. V usage is TRBV13 and J usage is TRBJ1-2, with a weak D call TRBD1 (6 bases). V lost 8 bases to trimming and J lost 8 bases, with 27 bases between them. Germline V gene lookup returns CDR1 PRHDT and CDR2 FYEKMQ (reference sequence). CDR3 size: 16 residues. CDR3 sequence: CASEKGGALRTKGYTF. The CDR3 DNA reads TGTGCCAGCGAGAAGGGGGGGGCGTTGCGCACTAAAGGCTACACCTTC. Using reference TRBV13 and TRBJ1-2 for the parts outside the CDR3, the full variable domain is AAGVIQSPRHLIKEKRETATLKCYPIPRHDTVYWYQQGPGQDPQFLISFYEKMQSDKGSIPDRFSAQQFSDYHSELNMSSLELGDSALYFCASEKGGALRTKGYTFGSGTRLTVV.

The J gene is TRBJ1-1, the V gene TRBV12-5; TRBD1 might be the D (5 bases). CDR1 is LGHNT, CDR2 FRNRAP, per germline. The ends were cut back, 5 bases at V and 0 bases at J, with 16 bases in the middle. The CDR3 runs to 16 residues. The DNA of the CDR3 is TGTGCTAGTGGTCTCATAGGGACCCACTTGAACACTGAAGCTTTCTTT. It encodes CASGLIGTHLNTEAFF.